This record covers a single T cell receptor (beta chain). Its antigen remains undetermined. No clone much larger than this one lies a single base away; base qualities are absent. These data come from a study of blood T cell repertoires in COVID-19 (TCRdb year 2020). Background for the entire study: Samples covering the acute and convalescent phases of COVID-19 were provided by collaborators in the United States, Italy and Spain. The material from the prospective study consisted of cDNA or gDNA derived from T cells, B-cell-depleted T cells, or PBMCs. A freely available public database, intended as a resource for researchers studying the immune response to SARS-CoV-2, is where the repertoires were released. The samples were drawn from two sources: the first 160 participants of the ongoing ImmuneRACE study, and fewer than 1,500 subjects contributed by 6 global collaborators. Where HLA class I and class II types were available, the types were taken from metadata supplied by the sample provider, not from assay-based typing. A de-identified subject ID, COVID-19 status, age in years and sex were almost always included in the sample metadata. Subjects who had been exposed to COVID-19, were actively infected with it, or had recovered from it provided the deeply sampled blood TCRbeta repertoires that made up the dataset. General study outcomes and caveats: How much clinical and demographic metadata was included differed by source and by participant, and the metadata was provided uncurated.

From a lookup of the germline V gene (reference sequence), CDR1 and CDR2 are MNHNY and SVGAGI. The CDR3 holds 13 amino acids from the cysteine to the phenylalanine. Only the CDR3 part of the read is kept: 39 bases, read in frame from the first base. Trimming accounts for 6 bases at V and 2 bases at J, while the number of junction bases matched to no gene is 2. Collaborating institutions collected whole blood in K2EDTA tubes following their own protocols. Collaborator samples were shipped for TCRbeta analysis as frozen whole blood, isolated PBMCs, or DNA extracted from either sample type. TCRbeta CDR3 regions were amplified from genomic DNA by means of the immunoSEQ Assay, a bias-controlled multiplex PCR. In the source study's methods: The number of nucleated cells in each sample was estimated from the amplification of reference gene primers within the assay. To quantify the absolute abundance of each unique TCRbeta CDR3 rearrangement, sequence reads were collapsed and filtered. For each sample, productive Simpson clonality was calculated by taking the square root of Simpson's diversity index across productive rearrangements. TCRdb took this table from immuneACCESS and kept in-frame rearrangements with V and J called. Such tables lack part of the clones; where checked against another copy, unresolved V genes explain under half of the gap, and the rest is unexplained. Clone size and V and J calls were adopted from that table, with D and trimming inferred from the DNA. This sample is represented by 60,000 to 80,000 clones; 88% of them were singletons. The ten top clones hold 5.5% to 7% of the sample.

The chain employs TRBV6-6 and TRBJ2-3; TRBD1 matches 7 bases in the middle. The receptor was isolated from a woman between 65 and 79 years old with acute or convalescent COVID-19. Input material: peripheral blood. The nucleotide sequence is TGTGCCAGCAGGGGGACAGCCACAGATACGCAGTATTTT. Its protein is CASRGTATDTQYF.